This TCR beta chain derives from a study of OX40 agonist ivuxolimab in advanced cancers. Study in general: Patients in the trial were receiving intravenous ivuxolimab every 2 weeks, at doses of 0.01 to 10 mg/kg. Antecedent anti-PD-1, anti-PD-L1 or anti-CTLA-4 therapy was permissible, with approximately 44% having received some.

Study-wide results and caveats: Some nonresponders likewise displayed low normalized T-cell clonal expansion.

Blood sampling took place at baseline, cycle 4 day 1, and cycle 7 day 1. The CDR3 is made up of 13 amino acids. Germline CDR1 and CDR2: LNHDA and SQIVND (reference sequence). Trimming removed 7 bases from V and 6 bases from J, with 15 bases in between. Produced via immunoSEQ multiplex PCR; TCRdb's table is partial and in-frame only. This table has approximately 41,000 clones, roughly 90% appearing once. Details on this clone: Antigen specificity is unknown.

The V gene is TRBV19, the J gene TRBJ1-2; D is ambiguous. Sequences were derived from CD4+ or CD8+ T cells sorted from blood, sampled in a trial of the OX40 agonist ivuxolimab. This receptor was identified in an adult with an advanced solid tumor such as melanoma, head and neck, liver or kidney cancer. The CDR3 sequence is CASNKPLTHGYTF. The DNA for the CDR3 is TGTGCCAGTAATAAACCACTGACCCATGGCTACACCTTC.